Shown below are 11 T cell receptor beta chains from a single sample sequenced in a study of Graves' ophthalmopathy and Graves' hyperthyroidism. RNA transcripts yielded amplified TCR beta CDR3 regions. HTBI-primed first-round RT-PCR preceded second-round multiplex PCR. MiXCR, run by TCRdb on the multiplex PCR reads, gives a single entry per CDR3 protein. This sample has over a million distinct CDR3 sequences, with about two fifths found just once. Sequenced material: peripheral blood or thyroid tissue (not recorded which). The source is an adult man with Graves' hyperthyroidism.

On this clonotype: Since a much larger clone is just one base distant, this may be a read error. This chain uses TRBV20-1 with TRBJ2-5; 11 nucleotides match TRBD2. CDR1 and CDR2 (germline): DFQATT, SNEGSKA (reference sequence). The CDR3 has 16 residues. V was pared by 6 bases and J by 5 bases, with 14 bases of the junction left unmatched. CDR3 region: CSATPIQTSGMETQYF. For the CDR3, the DNA is TGCAGTGCCACTCCCATCCAGACTAGCGGGATGGAGACCCAGTACTTC.

Many counts were recorded for this clonotype. The J gene is TRBJ2-2, the V gene TRBV2, with 10 bases matching TRBD2. The V gene's germline CDR1 is SNHLY and CDR2 FYNNEI. V shed 11 bases, J shed 5 bases, and the junction held 5 bases outside the gene matches. This CDR3 has 13 residues. The chain's CDR3 is CAALAGETGELFF. CDR3 bases: TGTGCCGCGCTAGCGGGAGAGACCGGGGAGCTGTTTTTT. The variable domain in full, with the rest retrieved from reference TRBV2 and TRBJ2-2, is EPEVTQTPSHQVTQMGQEVILRCVPISNHLYFYWYRQILGQKVEFLVSFYNNEISEKSEIFDDQFSVERPDGSNFTLKIRSTKLEDSAMYFCAALAGETGELFFGEGSRLTVL.

This clonotype was detected once. This chain links TRBV29-1 with TRBJ2-7; 8 bases map to TRBD2. The length of the CDR3 is 10 residues. From germline, CDR1 is SQVTM and CDR2 ANQGSEA. CDR3 sequence reads: CSSAGGEQYF. The CDR3 bases are TGCAGTTCGGCGGGAGGCGAGCAGTACTTC.

The rearrangement joins TRBV29-1 to TRBJ1-3; 7 bases map to TRBD1. CDR3 size: 16 residues. Germline CDR1 and CDR2: SQVTM and ANQGSEA. V lost 4 bases, J lost 0 bases, and 9 bases stayed unmatched. The CDR3 DNA reads as TGCAGCGTTGTGCGACAGGGAACGAGCTCTGGAAACACCATATATTTT. Protein sequence: CSVVRQGTSSGNTIYF.

This clonotype appeared a few times. The V and J genes are TRBV27 and TRBJ1-1; tentative D call: TRBD1 (5 bases). Germline CDR1 is MNHEY and CDR2 is SMNVEV (reference sequence). The CDR3 spans 15 residues. V lost 5 bases and J lost 1, with 14 bases in between. In DNA, the CDR3 is TGTGCCAGCAGTACCGCAGGGTTGGGGAACACTGAAGCTTTCTTT. This codes for CASSTAGLGNTEAFF.

The chain couples TRBV7-8 to TRBJ1-5, with D tentatively TRBD1 (6 bases). The CDR3 runs to 19 residues. Germline V gives CDR1 SGHVS, CDR2 FQNEAQ. Trimming took off 4 bases at V and 0 bases at J, with 22 bases between the two ends. The CDR3 protein is CASSSFVQRGSYSNQPQHF. Written as DNA, the CDR3 is TGTGCCAGCAGCTCCTTCGTACAGAGGGGGAGCTATAGCAATCAGCCCCAGCATTTT.

The rearrangement uses TRBV29-1 and TRBJ2-7; D is tentatively TRBD1 or TRBD2 (5 bases each). Germline V gene lookup returns CDR1 SQVTM and CDR2 ANQGSEA. The V end was cut by 4 bases, the J end by 0 bases, with 13 bases between. CDR3 length equals 14 residues. The CDR3 reads CSVGDLGLSYEQYF. CDR3 DNA sequence: TGCAGCGTTGGGGACCTAGGACTCTCCTACGAGCAGTACTTC.

Many counts were recorded for this clonotype. At one end, the junction sequence differs from germline, possibly due to a read error. The chain recombines TRBV10-3 with TRBJ1-2; D gene unclear. The CDR3 totals 14 residues. Germline CDR1 ENHRY, CDR2 SYGVKD. The CDR3, as DNA: TGTGTCATCAGTGACTCGATGAGGGTCTATGGCTACACCTTC. Protein product: CVISDSMRVYGYTF.

This rearrangement joins TRBV7-9 to TRBJ1-2, with 8 bases fitting TRBD1. J was trimmed by 3 bases and V by 1 base; bases with no gene match: 1. Germline V gene sequence: CDR1 SEHNR, CDR2 FQNEAQ (reference sequence). This CDR3 is built from 14 residues. The CDR3 coding sequence is TGTGCCAGCAGCTTAGTGACAGGGGACTATGGCTACACCTTC. Translated: CASSLVTGDYGYTF.

The chain carries TRBV6-1 and TRBJ2-5; 7 bases agree with TRBD1. V was pared by 5 bases and J by 5 bases, with 8 bases of the junction left unmatched. Germline V gene lookup returns CDR1 MNHNS and CDR2 SASEGT. The CDR3 consists of 14 residues. The CDR3 DNA sequence: TGTGCCAGCAGTTCCGCGGTACAGGGGGAGACCCAGTACTTC. Its translation is CASSSAVQGETQYF.

The chain has TRBV2 and TRBJ1-1; D call uncertain. Germline CDR1 reads SNHLY; CDR2 reads FYNNEI. The CDR3 contains 13 residues. Trimming removed 6 bases from V and 5 bases from J, with 13 bases in between. The CDR3 is CASRQEARTEAFF. DNA for the CDR3: TGTGCCAGCAGGCAGGAGGCGAGGACTGAAGCTTTCTTT.